These 11 T cell receptor beta chains share one sample of origin, sequenced in a study of PD-1 blockade in classical Hodgkin lymphoma (TCRdb year 2020). The time point label on this specimen signifies: cycle 4 day 1 (C4D1), after 6 weeks of nivolumab. Relapse after autologous stem cell transplantation had occurred in all trial patients, and cohorts A, B and C were distinguished by prior brentuximab vedotin exposure. A Miltenyi CD4+ T cell isolation kit was used for magnetic negative selection to purify CD4+ T cells from thawed PBMCs. Libraries were prepared through the immunoSEQ multiplex PCR assay. Not all clones reach the TCRdb copy of this immuneACCESS table, which keeps in-frame sequences only. Checked studies attribute under half of the gap to unresolved V genes and leave the rest unexplained. The sample contains 15,000 to 20,000 clones, 83% of them found a single time. The ten largest clones add up to roughly 2.8% of the sample.

The sequences come from CD4+ T cells from blood, collected before the fourth cycle of nivolumab. The origin of the receptors is a human donor with classical Hodgkin lymphoma.

This rearrangement joins TRBV6-1 to TRBJ1-1; D uncertain. V was shortened by 4 bases and J by 2 bases, with 2 bases between the two germline ends. Germline lookup yields CDR1 MNHNS and CDR2 SASEGT. The CDR3 runs to 11 residues. CDR3 sequence: CASSGNTEAFF. For the CDR3, the DNA is TGTGCCAGCAGTGGAAACACTGAAGCTTTCTTT.

This clone was recorded once. The chain recombines TRBV10-3 with TRBJ2-7, with D tentatively TRBD2 (6 bases). Germline V gene sequence: CDR1 ENHRY, CDR2 SYGVKD. The CDR3 runs to 14 residues. V was shortened by 8 bases and J by 0 bases, with 14 bases between the two germline ends. The CDR3 DNA reads TGTGCCATCTCCGTCGGAGGGGCCTCCTACGAGCAGTACTTC. Translating it yields CAISVGGASYEQYF.

The CDR3 DNA reads as TGTGCCAGCTCACTGGGAGGTTCTGGGGCCAACGTCCTGACTTTC. Its protein product is CASSLGGSGANVLTF. This chain uses TRBV18 with TRBJ2-6; the D gene is possibly TRBD2 (6 bases). Germline CDR1 reads KGHSH; CDR2 reads LQKENI. V was pared by 4 bases and J by 1 base, with 8 bases between. This CDR3 is 15 amino acids long.

V gene TRBV28 combines with J gene TRBJ2-3; no clear D gene. Germline assignment: CDR1 MDHEN and CDR2 SYDVKM. This CDR3 is built from 15 residues. Trimming removed 4 bases at V and 8 bases at J, with 19 bases between. CDR3 region: CASSSPGVLARTQYF. DNA of the CDR3: TGTGCCAGCAGTTCTCCAGGCGTCCTCGCACGTACGCAGTATTTT.

The V and J genes are TRBV6-1 and TRBJ2-7, with D possibly being TRBD1 (6 bases). CDR1 is MNHNS and CDR2 is SASEGT in the germline V gene. V shed 5 bases and J shed 4 bases, with 18 bases lying between them. This CDR3 is built from 15 residues. The CDR3 reads CASSHLRDNKYEQYF. CDR3 nucleotide sequence: TGTGCCAGCAGTCACCTCCGGGACAATAAGTACGAGCAGTACTTC.

The chain employs TRBV6-5 and TRBJ2-3; tentatively, D is TRBD1 (6 bases). Trimming pared 2 bases from V and 6 bases from J, leaving 15 bases between. The CDR3 runs to 15 residues. In germline, CDR1 is MNHEY, CDR2 SVGAGI. The CDR3 is CASSYTGLGMDTQYF. CDR3 bases: TGTGCCAGCAGTTACACAGGGTTGGGGATGGATACGCAGTATTTT.

The chain couples TRBV7-2 to TRBJ2-7, with D possibly being TRBD1 (6 bases). Trimming cost V 4 bases and J 4 bases, with 14 bases left between them. CDR3 length: 14 amino acids. Looked up from germline, CDR1 is SGHTA and CDR2 is FQGNSA. The CDR3 nucleotides are TGTGCCAGCAGCTCCACCCCAGGGGCATACGAGCAGTACTTC. This codes for CASSSTPGAYEQYF.

The V call is TRBV7-9, the J call TRBJ1-1; tentative D call: TRBD1 (6 bases). Per germline, CDR1 SEHNR and CDR2 FQNEAQ (reference sequence). Trimming removed 4 bases from V and 4 bases from J, with 16 bases in between. The length of the CDR3 is 15 residues. The CDR3 loop is CASSSSGGLGTEAFF. In DNA, the CDR3 is TGTGCCAGCAGCTCAAGCGGGGGGCTAGGCACTGAAGCTTTCTTT.

The chain links TRBV6-1 to TRBJ2-3; possible D gene TRBD2, 5 bases. The germline V gene encodes CDR1 MNHNS and CDR2 SASEGT. CDR3 length: 14 residues. With 8 bases removed from V and 3 bases from J, the gap between germline ends came to 15 bases. The CDR3 sequence: CASRVRDRTDTQYF. CDR3 DNA: TGTGCCAGCCGGGTGAGGGATAGAACAGATACGCAGTATTTT.

This clone was observed a single time. The V and J genes are TRBV27 and TRBJ2-6; 7 nucleotides agree with TRBD1. There are 17 residues in the CDR3. From germline, CDR1 is MNHEY and CDR2 SMNVEV (reference sequence). V gave up 6 bases and J gave up 0 bases; unmatched junction bases: 8. The DNA for the CDR3 is TGTGCCAGCAGCCCCGACAGGGCTCCCTCTGGGGCCAACGTCCTGACTTTC. Amino acid sequence: CASSPDRAPSGANVLTF.

The chain links TRBV27 to TRBJ2-2; 7 bases line up with TRBD1. This CDR3 comprises 15 residues. Germline V gene lookup returns CDR1 MNHEY and CDR2 SMNVEV (reference sequence). The V gene end was trimmed by 4 bases and the J gene end by 6 bases; junction bases not matched to a gene: 8. The CDR3 region is CASSSYDREPGELFF. CDR3 DNA sequence: TGTGCCAGCAGTTCCTACGACAGGGAACCCGGGGAGCTGTTTTTT.